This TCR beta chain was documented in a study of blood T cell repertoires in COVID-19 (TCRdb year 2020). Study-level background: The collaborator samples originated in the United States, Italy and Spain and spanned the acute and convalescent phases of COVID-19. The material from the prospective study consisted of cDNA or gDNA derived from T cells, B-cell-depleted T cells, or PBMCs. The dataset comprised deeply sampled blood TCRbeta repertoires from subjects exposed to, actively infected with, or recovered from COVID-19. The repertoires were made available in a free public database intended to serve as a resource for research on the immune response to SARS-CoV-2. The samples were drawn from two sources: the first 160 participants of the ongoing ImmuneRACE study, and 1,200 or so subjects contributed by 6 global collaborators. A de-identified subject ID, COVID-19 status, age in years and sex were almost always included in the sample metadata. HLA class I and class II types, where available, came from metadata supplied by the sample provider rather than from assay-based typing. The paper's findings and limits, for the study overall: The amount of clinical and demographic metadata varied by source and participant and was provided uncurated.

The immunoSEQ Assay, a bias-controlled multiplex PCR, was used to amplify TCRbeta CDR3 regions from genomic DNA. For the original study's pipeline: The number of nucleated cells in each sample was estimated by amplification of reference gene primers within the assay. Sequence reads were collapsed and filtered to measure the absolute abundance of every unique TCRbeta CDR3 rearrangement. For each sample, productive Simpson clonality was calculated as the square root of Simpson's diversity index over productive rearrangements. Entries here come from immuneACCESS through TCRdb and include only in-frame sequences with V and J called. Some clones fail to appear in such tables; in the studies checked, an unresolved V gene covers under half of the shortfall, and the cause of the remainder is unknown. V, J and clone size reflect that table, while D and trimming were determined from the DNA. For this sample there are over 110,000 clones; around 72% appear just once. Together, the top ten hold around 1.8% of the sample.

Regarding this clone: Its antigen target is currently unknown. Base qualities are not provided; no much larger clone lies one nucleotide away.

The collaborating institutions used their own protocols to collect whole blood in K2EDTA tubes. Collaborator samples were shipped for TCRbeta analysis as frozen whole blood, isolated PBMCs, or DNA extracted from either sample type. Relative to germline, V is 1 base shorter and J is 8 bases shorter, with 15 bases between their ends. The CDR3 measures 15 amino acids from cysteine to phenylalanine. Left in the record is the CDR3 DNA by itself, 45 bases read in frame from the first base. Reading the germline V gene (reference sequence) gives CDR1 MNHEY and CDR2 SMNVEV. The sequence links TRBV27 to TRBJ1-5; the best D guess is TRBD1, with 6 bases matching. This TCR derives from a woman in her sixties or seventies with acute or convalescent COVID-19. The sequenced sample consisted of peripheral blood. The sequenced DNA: TGTGCCAGCAGTTTATACGGGACAAGCCTCGAGCCCCAGCATTTT. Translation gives CASSLYGTSLEPQHF.